The source of this TCR beta chain is a study of low-dose radiotherapy and immunotherapy resistance in tumors. Study overall: Dosing for Cohort 2 consisted of 1 Gy per fraction every two weeks, reaching a total of 13 Gy over 26 weeks. Intravenous ipilimumab 1 mg/kg every six weeks was given with nivolumab 240 mg every two weeks.

Indicated time point: after trial treatment. Treatment indicated: LDRT plus nivolumab, ipilimumab, low-dose cyclophosphamide and aspirin (RACIN trial). The germline gives CDR1 SGHRS, CDR2 YFSETQ. Trimming cost V 4 bases and J 6 bases, with 17 bases left between them. This CDR3 region has 15 residues. First-strand cDNA relied on TRAV- and TRBV-specific primers spanning alpha and beta chains. With a V-primer adapter and a constant-region primer, TCRs were amplified for around 21 PCR cycles. Each CDR3 protein is one row after TCRdb ran MiXCR on the reads. The table has around 100,000 distinct CDR3 sequences, less than 25% seen once; the top ten hold 4.1%. This clonotype appeared a few times.

The receptor was isolated from a male donor with prostate cancer. The starting material was PBMCs, obtained after low-dose radiotherapy plus immunotherapy. The chain has TRBV5-1 and TRBJ2-1; D might be TRBD2 (7 bases). This CDR3 reads CASSLWGGPSNEQFF. CDR3 sequence (DNA): TGCGCCAGCAGCCTGTGGGGGGGGCCCAGCAATGAGCAGTTCTTC.